Each of the 22 T cell receptor beta chains below was sequenced from the same sample in a study of blood T cell repertoires in COVID-19. The protocol was immunoSEQ multiplex PCR, while the TCRdb copy is restricted to in-frame clones and leaves out a portion. This sample has under 150,000 clones, with around four fifths found just once. Material for sequencing was peripheral blood. The receptor set was obtained from a human donor in a cohort sampled during active COVID-19.

The chain uses TRBV7-9 and TRBJ1-2; 7 bases match TRBD1. The CDR3 has 19 residues. V lost 2 bases, J lost 8 bases, and 23 bases stayed unmatched. Germline V gene lookup returns CDR1 SEHNR and CDR2 FQNEAQ (reference sequence). This chain's CDR3 is CASSLSVTGTEGTRKGYTF. The CDR3 nucleotides read TGTGCCAGCAGCTTAAGTGTCACCGGGACAGAGGGGACTCGGAAGGGCTACACCTTC.

The chain employs TRBV19 and TRBJ2-5, with 9 bases identical to TRBD2. CDR1 is LNHDA and CDR2 is SQIVND in the germline V gene (reference sequence). J lost 4 bases, V lost 3 bases, and 9 bases had no gene match. This CDR3 is 16 amino acids long. CDR3 DNA: TGTGCCAGTAGTATTTATGGCGGGGGGGCCGGAGAGACCCAGTACTTC. This translates into CASSIYGGGAGETQYF. Filled out from reference TRBV19 and TRBJ2-5, the complete variable domain reads DGGITQSPKYLFRKEGQNVTLSCEQNLNHDAMYWYRQDPGQGLRLIYYSQIVNDFQKGDIAEGYSVSREKKESFPLTVTSAQKNPTAFYLCASSIYGGGAGETQYFGPGTRLLVL.

J is TRBJ2-1 and V is TRBV6-5; tentatively, D is TRBD2 (5 bases). CDR1 is MNHEY and CDR2 is SVGAGI in the germline V gene. V lost 1 base, J lost 5 bases, and 12 bases lay in between. This CDR3 is 15 amino acids long. CDR3 nucleotides: TGTGCCAGCAGTTACTTTCTGGACTTCGACAATGAGCAGTTCTTC. This gives the protein CASSYFLDFDNEQFF.

A single count supports this clone. The V call is TRBV2, the J call TRBJ1-5, with TRBD1 matching 7 bases. V gave up 8 bases and J gave up 2 bases; unmatched junction bases: 12. This CDR3 contains 16 residues. From germline, CDR1 is SNHLY and CDR2 FYNNEI. CDR3 region: CASRLEGAARNQPQHF. The CDR3 region has the DNA TGTGCCAGCCGTCTGGAGGGGGCGGCACGCAATCAGCCCCAGCATTTT. The entire variable domain, with the rest obtained from reference TRBV2 and TRBJ1-5, is as follows: EPEVTQTPSHQVTQMGQEVILRCVPISNHLYFYWYRQILGQKVEFLVSFYNNEISEKSEIFDDQFSVERPDGSNFTLKIRSTKLEDSAMYFCASRLEGAARNQPQHFGDGTRLSIL.

In this sample, this clone turned up a few times. The rearrangement uses TRBV20-1 and TRBJ2-3; 7 nucleotides agree with TRBD2. Trimming at V came to 3 bases and at J to 6 bases, leaving 9 bases not matched to a gene. Germline CDR1 reads DFQATT; CDR2 reads SNEGSKA (reference sequence). The CDR3 totals 14 residues. Here the CDR3 reads CSASSRGSRDTQYF. DNA for the CDR3: TGCAGTGCTAGTTCGCGGGGGTCTAGGGATACGCAGTATTTT.

This clone showed up just once. The chain is built from TRBV5-1 and TRBJ2-7; TRBD2 matches 12 bases. In germline, CDR1 is SGHRS, CDR2 YFSETQ. V shed 0 bases, J shed 0 bases, and the junction held 4 bases outside the gene matches. This CDR3 comprises 17 residues. The DNA for the CDR3 is TGCGCCAGCAGCTTGGATCTAGCGGGGGGGACCTCCTACGAGCAGTACTTC. The encoded protein is CASSLDLAGGTSYEQYF.

The CDR3 DNA reads as TGTGCCAGCAGCCCGGGTTTGGGGGCGCGCACAGATACGCAGTATTTT. Protein product: CASSPGLGARTDTQYF. This chain joins TRBV5-6 and TRBJ2-3; possibly TRBD1 for D (6 bases). The V end lost 4 bases, the J end lost 1 base, and 16 bases lay between the germline ends. The CDR3 runs to 16 residues. Germline CDR1 is SGHDT and CDR2 is YYEEEE.

This chain uses TRBV6-5 with TRBJ1-2, with TRBD1 matching over 9 bases. The V and J ends lost 5 bases and 3 bases, in that order; junction bases with no gene match: 4. The CDR3 extends over 14 amino acids. CDR1 is MNHEY, CDR2 SVGAGI, per germline. The CDR3 nucleotides are TGTGCCAGCAGTCGGGACAGGGAGTACTATGGCTACACCTTC. The encoded protein is CASSRDREYYGYTF.

This chain uses TRBV5-8 with TRBJ1-1; 8 bases are shared with TRBD1. In germline, CDR1 is SGHTS, CDR2 YDEGEE. The CDR3 is made up of 16 amino acids. Trimming cost V 4 bases and J 4 bases; bases outside gene matches: 12. For the CDR3, the DNA is TGTGCCAGCAGCGCCGCGACAGGGGTATCGGGCACTGAAGCTTTCTTT. It is translated as CASSAATGVSGTEAFF.

The CDR3 spells CASSLVLAGGAFF. The CDR3 DNA reads as TGCGCCAGCAGCTTGGTACTAGCGGGGGGGGCGTTCTTC. The rearrangement joins TRBV5-1 to TRBJ2-1; 13 bases map to TRBD2. V gave up 0 bases and J gave up 15 bases; unmatched junction bases: 3. Germline assignment: CDR1 SGHRS and CDR2 YFSETQ. The CDR3 consists of 13 residues.

The chain has TRBV4-2 and TRBJ2-3; D possibly corresponds to TRBD2 (7 bases). The V end lost 3 bases, the J end lost 2 bases, and 9 bases lay between the germline ends. Germline V gene data show CDR1 as LGHNA and CDR2 as YNFKEQ. The CDR3 contains 14 residues. As DNA, the CDR3 is TGTGCCAGCAGCCAGCGGGGGCCCACAGATACGCAGTATTTT. The encoded protein is CASSQRGPTDTQYF.

The V gene is TRBV18, the J gene TRBJ1-1; TRBD1 is a possible D gene (5 bases). CDR1 is KGHSH and CDR2 is LQKENI in the germline V gene. The CDR3 runs to 16 residues. Deletions cut 3 bases from V and 1 base from J, with 15 bases between. As DNA, the CDR3 is TGTGCCAGCTCACCTGCGGTGGGGCAGTGGAACACTGAAGCTTTCTTT. Its translation is CASSPAVGQWNTEAFF.

The chain combines TRBV14 with TRBJ2-7; D possibly corresponds to TRBD2 (7 bases). The length of the CDR3 is 17 residues. V shed 8 bases and J shed 5 bases, with 28 bases lying between them. Germline CDR1 reads SGHDN; CDR2 reads FVKESK. The CDR3 loop reads CASPQSDRGARGNEQYF. CDR3 DNA sequence: TGTGCCAGCCCCCAATCCGACCGGGGGGCTAGGGGAAACGAGCAGTACTTC.

The chain links TRBV9 to TRBJ1-2; no definite D call. This CDR3 comprises 14 residues. Trimming stripped 0 bases from V and 0 bases from J, with 6 bases between. Per the germline V gene, CDR1 is SGDLS and CDR2 is YYNGEE. CDR3 nucleotide sequence: TGTGCCAGCAGCGTAGCTGGAGCTAACTATGGCTACACCTTC. Its translation: CASSVAGANYGYTF.

In its sample, this clone was seen a few times. The V and J genes are TRBV6-1 and TRBJ1-6; a possible D gene is TRBD1 (5 bases). Trimming took 3 bases from V and 9 from J, leaving 12 bases between them. CDR3 length equals 14 residues. The V gene's germline CDR1 is MNHNS and CDR2 SASEGT. CDR3 sequence: CASSDDPGFSPLHF. CDR3 DNA: TGTGCCAGCAGTGACGACCCAGGGTTTTCACCCCTCCACTTT.

The chain combines TRBV3-1 (or the pseudogene TRBV3-2) with TRBJ2-3; D not certain. Germline V CDR1 and CDR2: LGHDT, YNNKEL (reference sequence). Deletions cut 2 bases from V and 5 bases from J, with 11 bases between. CDR3 length equals 14 residues. The DNA of the CDR3 is TGTGCCAGCAGCCAATTTCCCACAATAGATACGCAGTATTTT. Amino acid sequence: CASSQFPTIDTQYF.

Comments on this clone: This same CDR3 is encoded by further DNA sequences in the sample. The CDR3 sequence is CASSQAEGGVGTQYF. The CDR3 DNA follows: TGCGCCAGCAGCCAGGCGGAGGGGGGGGTAGGTACGCAGTATTTT. The chain couples TRBV4-1 to TRBJ2-3, with a tentative D call TRBD2 (7 bases). V was trimmed by 3 bases and J by 8 bases, leaving 18 bases between them. The CDR3 consists of 15 residues. Germline V gene lookup returns CDR1 MGHRA and CDR2 YSYEKL.

The V call is TRBV3-1 (or the pseudogene TRBV3-2), the J call TRBJ1-1, with 9 bases lining up with TRBD1. The CDR3 is 15 amino acids. Germline assignment: CDR1 LGHDT and CDR2 YNNKEL (reference sequence). V lost 6 bases and J lost 5; bases outside the gene matches: 10. The CDR3 reads CASSATGGFGTEAFF. CDR3 DNA sequence: TGTGCCAGCAGTGCAACAGGGGGCTTCGGGACTGAAGCTTTCTTT.

This chain joins TRBV7-9 and TRBJ1-5; perhaps TRBD1 as D (5 bases). Germline CDR1 and CDR2: SEHNR and FQNEAQ (reference sequence). This CDR3 contains 16 residues. Trimming took 4 bases from V and 0 from J, leaving 13 bases between them. The CDR3 DNA reads as TGTGCCAGCAGCTCAGACAGCCGATCTAGCAATCAGCCCCAGCATTTT. Residues: CASSSDSRSSNQPQHF.

The chain joins TRBV18 to TRBJ1-4; 7 bases line up with TRBD1. V shed 6 bases, J shed 7 bases, and the junction held 11 bases outside the gene matches. The length of the CDR3 is 15 residues. Germline values: CDR1 KGHSH, CDR2 LQKENI. The CDR3 region is CASSLEQGRVEKLFF. As DNA, the CDR3 is TGTGCCAGCTCCCTAGAACAGGGGCGGGTTGAAAAACTGTTTTTT. The full variable domain, rest sourced from reference TRBV18 and TRBJ1-4, is NAGVMQNPRHLVRRRGQEARLRCSPMKGHSHVYWYRQLPEEGLKFMVYLQKENIIDESGMPKERFSAEFPKEGPSILRIQQVVRGDSAAYFCASSLEQGRVEKLFFGSGTQLSVL.

In this sample, this clone turned up a few times. The chain employs TRBV18 and TRBJ2-3; 8 bases line up with TRBD2. The CDR3 is 16 residues long. V lost 0 bases, J lost 2 bases, and 4 bases stayed unmatched. Germline CDR1 and CDR2: KGHSH and LQKENI. This chain's CDR3 is CASSPPARGDTDTQYF. The CDR3 bases are TGTGCCAGCTCACCACCGGCGCGGGGGGACACAGATACGCAGTATTTT.

The V call is TRBV10-2, the J call TRBJ1-2; D is undetermined. This CDR3 is built from 14 residues. Germline CDR1 reads WSHSY; CDR2 reads SAAADI. Trimming removed 7 bases at V and 8 bases at J, with 20 bases between. In DNA form, the CDR3 reads TGCGCCAGCACCCCCTCGGAATTAGCGGGCGGCTACACCTTC. Protein product: CASTPSELAGGYTF.